This T cell receptor beta chain was profiled in a study of neurological immune-mediated disorders. The study, taken as a whole, reports: Because no CDR3 amino acid sequences were shared across subjects by expanded clones, private repertoires were suggested in all groups. Multiple sclerosis, the disease with the least TCR clonal expansion, fell below healthy controls, whereas HTLV-1-associated myelopathy showed the most. Phylogenetic grouping put 18 of 34 multiple sclerosis patients' repertoires into one related-CDR3 cluster, a possible signature.

The V gene's germline CDR1 is LGHNA and CDR2 YNFKEQ. CDR3 size: 14 residues. V dropped 2 bases and J dropped 0 bases, with 5 bases sitting between them. TCRdb reprocessed the 5' RACE reads with MiXCR, giving one entry per CDR3 protein. The sample contains roughly 56,000 distinct CDR3 sequences, roughly 3.5% of which appear only once. This clonotype was recorded at least ten times. Its antigen is undetermined. This chain uses TRBV4-2 with TRBJ2-1; D not resolved. The receptor was derived from a woman in her sixties or seventies with multiple sclerosis. Sequencing used PBMCs. The DNA for the CDR3 is TGTGCCAGCAGCCAAATGCTCTCCTACAATGAGCAGTTCTTC. Translating gives CASSQMLSYNEQFF.